A single sample gave rise to the 25 T cell receptor beta chains below, sequenced in a study of monozygotic twins with inflammatory bowel disease. Each CDR3 protein gets one entry in TCRdb, which reprocessed the 5' RACE reads and gives no DNA. The sample has 440,000 or so distinct CDR3 sequences. The material sequenced was blood. Receptors originate from a human donor with ulcerative colitis or Crohn's disease, or a healthy co-twin of an affected twin (not recorded which).

This rearrangement joins TRBV7-3 to TRBJ2-3. Germline CDR1 reads SGHTA; CDR2 reads FQGTGA. This CDR3 contains 15 residues. The CDR3: CASSSRGSYTDTQYF.

The rearrangement joins TRBV12-3 or TRBV12-4 to TRBJ2-7; checking the TCRdb D call of TRBD2 is not possible without DNA. This CDR3 has 16 amino acids. The CDR3 region is CASSFLVRDFSYEQYF.

The chain uses TRBV7-8 and TRBJ1-6; absent DNA, TCRdb's TRBD1 call cannot be checked. From germline, CDR1 is SGHVS and CDR2 FQNEAQ. CDR3 size: 14 residues. CDR3 region: CASSRDRGNSPLHF.

The chain employs TRBV7-9 and TRBJ1-1. The CDR3 has 11 residues. The germline V gene encodes CDR1 SEHNR and CDR2 FQNEAQ (reference sequence). The CDR3 spells CASSLLGEAFF.

The genes are TRBV18 and TRBJ2-7; the D call from TCRdb, TRBD1, cannot be confirmed without DNA. The germline CDR1 and CDR2 sequences are KGHSH and LQKENI. CDR3 length equals 17 residues. The CDR3 region is CASSGYITGTEAYEQYF.

This rearrangement joins TRBV20-1 to TRBJ2-5; as DNA is missing, the TRBD1 call by TCRdb cannot be tested. The germline CDR1 and CDR2 sequences are DFQATT and SNEGSKA (reference sequence). The CDR3 is 14 amino acids. CDR3 protein: CSANQGGAQETQYF.

The chain uses TRBV7-2 and TRBJ2-2; checking the TCRdb D call of TRBD1 is not possible without DNA. The length of the CDR3 is 15 residues. Germline-derived CDR1 and CDR2 are SGHTA and FQGNSA. CDR3 region: CASRLPGHYTGELFF.

The chain employs TRBV4-2 and TRBJ1-3; TCRdb picks TRBD1, but there is no DNA to check that call. The CDR3 has 16 amino acids. Germline V gene sequence: CDR1 LGHNA, CDR2 YNFKEQ. The CDR3 loop is CASSLSGTVSGNTIYF.

V usage is TRBV20-1 and J usage is TRBJ2-3; absent DNA, TCRdb's TRBD1 call cannot be checked. Per the germline V gene, CDR1 is DFQATT and CDR2 is SNEGSKA (reference sequence). This CDR3 spans 15 amino acids. CDR3: CSASGPGQGADTQYF.

The chain couples TRBV7-3 to TRBJ2-5; TCRdb's D gene call, TRBD1, goes unchecked for lack of DNA. Germline V gives CDR1 SGHTA, CDR2 FQGTGA. CDR3 length: 13 residues. CDR3 sequence: CASSLGPGETQYF. The full variable domain, rest sourced from reference TRBV7-3 and TRBJ2-5, is GAGVSQTPSNKVTEKGKYVELRCDPISGHTALYWYRQSLGQGPEFLIYFQGTGAADDSGLPNDRFFAVRPEGSVSTLKIQRTERGDSAVYLCASSLGPGETQYFGPGTRLLVL.

V is TRBV20-1 and J is TRBJ2-3; there is no DNA to check the TCRdb D call of TRBD1. Germline-derived CDR1 and CDR2 are DFQATT and SNEGSKA (reference sequence). The CDR3 is 14 residues long. CDR3 sequence reads: CSWVGDLRTDTQYF.

The rearrangement links TRBV27 to TRBJ2-5; TCRdb reports TRBD2, a call that lacks DNA to check it against. The CDR3 is 16 residues long. Germline CDR1 reads MNHEY; CDR2 reads SMNVEV (reference sequence). The CDR3 here is CASSFLGLAGEETQYF.

The chain has TRBV5-1 and TRBJ1-1; the D gene TCRdb calls, TRBD1, cannot be checked with no DNA. The CDR3 contains 13 residues. Germline lookup yields CDR1 SGHRS and CDR2 YFSETQ. CDR3: CASQKQAADEAFF.

This sequence joins TRBV10-3 and TRBJ2-7; absent DNA, TCRdb's TRBD1 call cannot be checked. CDR1 ENHRY and CDR2 SYGVKD come from the germline V gene. The length of the CDR3 is 14 residues. CDR3 loop: CAISQGRSSYEQYF.

The chain links TRBV18 to TRBJ2-2. This CDR3 contains 13 residues. Germline V gene data show CDR1 as KGHSH and CDR2 as LQKENI. CDR3 region: CASSAVHTGELFF.

The chain employs TRBV27 and TRBJ1-1. Germline lookup yields CDR1 MNHEY and CDR2 SMNVEV (reference sequence). This CDR3 has 12 residues. CDR3 residues: CASSSLMAEAFF.

The V call is TRBV20-1, the J call TRBJ1-1; TCRdb names TRBD1, which stays unverified in the absence of DNA. The CDR3 sequence is 14 residues long. The germline V gene has CDR1 DFQATT and CDR2 SNEGSKA (reference sequence). CDR3 sequence reads: CSAEGRGGNTEAFF.

The chain is built from TRBV29-1 and TRBJ2-2; the TCRdb D gene call, TRBD1, has no DNA to confirm it. The CDR3 is 16 amino acids. CDR1 SQVTM and CDR2 ANQGSEA come from the germline V gene. CDR3 loop: CSVGDQSKANTGELFF.

The V call is TRBV20-1, the J call TRBJ1-1. The CDR3 sequence is 16 residues long. Germline V CDR1 and CDR2: DFQATT, SNEGSKA (reference sequence). The CDR3: CSARDPSKSVNTEAFF.

The rearrangement joins TRBV12-3 or TRBV12-4 to TRBJ1-6; the TRBD1 assignment by TCRdb is unverifiable without DNA. The CDR3 covers 15 residues. The chain's CDR3 is CASSKGQGSYSPLHF.

V usage is TRBV20-1 and J usage is TRBJ2-7; TCRdb reports TRBD2, a call that lacks DNA to check it against. Germline CDR1 DFQATT, CDR2 SNEGSKA (reference sequence). The CDR3 has 15 amino acids. The CDR3 is CSAFNLRDYSYEQYF.

The chain uses TRBV10-3 and TRBJ2-3; TCRdb lists TRBD2, though no DNA is available to test this call. The CDR3 is 13 amino acids. Germline V CDR1 and CDR2: ENHRY, SYGVKD. CDR3 sequence reads: CAVSSGTSDTQYF.

The J gene is TRBJ2-7, the V gene TRBV4-2; TCRdb calls TRBD1, which cannot be checked without DNA. CDR3 size: 14 residues. From germline, CDR1 is LGHNA and CDR2 YNFKEQ. The CDR3 loop is CASSQAGTGGEQYF.

The chain is built from TRBV15 and TRBJ1-1; TCRdb indicates TRBD1, and absent DNA this call remains unverified. There are 15 residues in the CDR3. Per germline, CDR1 LNHNV and CDR2 YYDKDF (reference sequence). Here the CDR3 reads CATSRDVRTVTEAFF.

The J gene is TRBJ2-1, the V gene TRBV7-7; TCRdb outputs TRBD2, but without DNA this stays unchecked. The CDR3 contains 17 residues. Germline CDR1 reads SSHAT; CDR2 reads FNYEAQ (reference sequence). The CDR3 protein is CASSPRTSGRAESEQFF.